This TCR beta chain was retrieved from a study of T cells in Graves' hyperthyroidism and ophthalmopathy. Whole-study findings and limits: Ophthalmopathy cases were set apart from stable hyperthyroidism by a 13 V-J model.

This clonotype was found a few times. Its antigen is not identified. RNA transcripts yielded amplified TCR beta CDR3 regions. During a first-round RT-PCR of the TCR CDR3, the HTBI primer set was used. TCRdb reprocessed the multiplex PCR reads with MiXCR, giving one entry per CDR3 protein. The sample lists around 660,000 distinct CDR3 sequences, just under 45% seen once, with more than 7% in the top ten. Trimming pared 4 bases from V and 5 bases from J, leaving 15 bases between. CDR3 length: 14 amino acids. The sequencing input was peripheral blood or thyroid tissue (not recorded which). This chain joins TRBV12-3 or TRBV12-4 and TRBJ2-7, with D perhaps matching TRBD2 (5 bases). The clonotype comes from an adult man with Graves' disease, either hyperthyroidism or ophthalmopathy (not recorded which). The CDR3 DNA is TGTGCCAGCAGTTCCCGGTTTCGGACTGACGAGCAGTACTTC. This encodes CASSSRFRTDEQYF.